Described below is a single TCR beta chain sequence and its context. Its antigen remains unidentified. The CDR3 runs to 12 residues. Germline CDR1 and CDR2: LGHDT and YNNKEL (reference sequence). The V segment lost 9 bases and the J segment 7 bases; nucleotides outside the gene matches: 4. The data originate from a study of blood T cells in healthy people across ages. PCR was performed a second time for about 7 to 11 cycles using a sample-barcoded 5' primer and a J-beta primer mix. TCRdb itself ran the 5' RACE reads through MiXCR, one entry per CDR3 protein. The repertoire consists of around 870,000 distinct CDR3 sequences, with about 28% occurring once and the leading ten covering roughly 17%. Study conclusions and caveats: More naive CD4+ cells and higher diversity were found in long-lived than in aged donors. Significant beta diversity loss was already apparent by age approximately 38, declining roughly linearly.

Isolating PBMCs gave at least 6 million of these cells per sample. Each sample provided at least 6 micrograms of extracted total RNA. The chain carries TRBV3-1 and TRBJ1-5, with 9 bases identical to TRBD1. This TCR was sampled from a woman older than 75 in good health. The sequencing sample was made of blood. CDR3 loop: CASGDRAQPQHF. In DNA form, the CDR3 reads TGTGCCAGTGGGGACAGGGCACAGCCCCAGCATTTT.